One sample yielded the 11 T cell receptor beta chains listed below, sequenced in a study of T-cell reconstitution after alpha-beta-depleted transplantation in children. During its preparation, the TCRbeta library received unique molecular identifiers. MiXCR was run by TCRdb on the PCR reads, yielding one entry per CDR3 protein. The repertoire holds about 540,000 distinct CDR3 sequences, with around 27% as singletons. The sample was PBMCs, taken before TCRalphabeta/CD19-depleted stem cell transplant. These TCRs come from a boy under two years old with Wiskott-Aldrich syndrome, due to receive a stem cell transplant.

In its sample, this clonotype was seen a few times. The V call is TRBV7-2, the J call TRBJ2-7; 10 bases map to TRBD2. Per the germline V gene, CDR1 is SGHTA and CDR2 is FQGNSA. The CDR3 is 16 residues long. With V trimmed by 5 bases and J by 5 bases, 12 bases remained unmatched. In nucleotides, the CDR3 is TGTGCCAGCAGCCGACCGGGGACTAGCGTTATCCACGAGCAGTACTTC. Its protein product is CASSRPGTSVIHEQYF.

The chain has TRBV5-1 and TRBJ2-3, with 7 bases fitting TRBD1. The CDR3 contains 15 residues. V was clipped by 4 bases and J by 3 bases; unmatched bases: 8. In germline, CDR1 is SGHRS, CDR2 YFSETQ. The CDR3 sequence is CASSLGTARTDTQYF. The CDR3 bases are TGCGCCAGCAGCCTCGGGACAGCGAGAACAGATACGCAGTATTTT.

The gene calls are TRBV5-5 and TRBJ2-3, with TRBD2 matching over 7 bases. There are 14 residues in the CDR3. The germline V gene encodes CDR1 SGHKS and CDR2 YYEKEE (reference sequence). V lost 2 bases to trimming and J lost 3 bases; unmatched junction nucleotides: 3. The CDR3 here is CASSFPGLTDTQYF. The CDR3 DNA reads TGTGCCAGCAGCTTTCCGGGACTAACAGATACGCAGTATTTT. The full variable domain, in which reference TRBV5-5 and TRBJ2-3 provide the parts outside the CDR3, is DAGVTQSPTHLIKTRGQQVTLRCSPISGHKSVSWYQQVLGQGPQFIFQYYEKEERGRGNFPDRFSARQFPNYSSELNVNALLLGDSALYLCASSFPGLTDTQYFGPGTRLTVL.

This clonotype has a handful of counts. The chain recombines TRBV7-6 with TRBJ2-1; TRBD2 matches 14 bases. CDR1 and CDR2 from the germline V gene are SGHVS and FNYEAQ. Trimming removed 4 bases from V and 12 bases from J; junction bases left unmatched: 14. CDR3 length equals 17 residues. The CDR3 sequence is CASSYHPLGLAGDGQFF. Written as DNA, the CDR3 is TGTGCCAGCAGCTATCATCCCCTGGGACTAGCGGGAGACGGGCAGTTCTTC.

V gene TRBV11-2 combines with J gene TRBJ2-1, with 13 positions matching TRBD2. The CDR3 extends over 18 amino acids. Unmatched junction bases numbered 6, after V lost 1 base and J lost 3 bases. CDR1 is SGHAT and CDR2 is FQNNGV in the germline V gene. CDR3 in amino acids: CASSLVLTSGRLYNEQFF. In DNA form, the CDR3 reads TGTGCCAGCAGCTTAGTTCTGACTAGCGGGAGGCTCTACAATGAGCAGTTCTTC.

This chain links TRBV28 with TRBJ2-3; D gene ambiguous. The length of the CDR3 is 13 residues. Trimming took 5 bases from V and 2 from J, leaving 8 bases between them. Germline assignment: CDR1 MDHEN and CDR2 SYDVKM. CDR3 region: CASSIDLTDTQYF. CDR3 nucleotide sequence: TGTGCCAGCAGTATCGACCTCACAGATACGCAGTATTTT.

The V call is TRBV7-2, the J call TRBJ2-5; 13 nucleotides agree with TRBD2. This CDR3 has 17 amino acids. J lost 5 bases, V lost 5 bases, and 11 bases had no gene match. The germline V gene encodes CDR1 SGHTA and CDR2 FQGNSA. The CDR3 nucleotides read TGTGCCAGCAGCCCCCGCCGGGGACTAGCGGGAAAGGAGACCCAGTACTTC. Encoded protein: CASSPRRGLAGKETQYF.

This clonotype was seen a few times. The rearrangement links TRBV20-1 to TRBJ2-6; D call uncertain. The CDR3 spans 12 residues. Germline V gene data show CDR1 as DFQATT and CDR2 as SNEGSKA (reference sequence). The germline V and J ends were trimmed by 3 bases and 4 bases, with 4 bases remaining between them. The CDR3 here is CSASAGANVLTF. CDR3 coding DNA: TGCAGTGCTAGTGCCGGGGCCAACGTCCTGACTTTC.

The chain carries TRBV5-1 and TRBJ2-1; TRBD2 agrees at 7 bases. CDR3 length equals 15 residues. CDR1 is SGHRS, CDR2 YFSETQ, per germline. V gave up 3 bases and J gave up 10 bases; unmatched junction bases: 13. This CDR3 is CASSSQEGLRNEQFF. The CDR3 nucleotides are TGCGCCAGCAGCTCGCAGGAGGGACTAAGGAACGAGCAGTTCTTC. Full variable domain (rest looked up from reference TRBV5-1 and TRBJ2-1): KAGVTQTPRYLIKTRGQQVTLSCSPISGHRSVSWYQQTPGQGLQFLFEYFSETQRNKGNFPGRFSGRQFSNSRSEMNVSTLELGDSALYLCASSSQEGLRNEQFFGPGTRLTVL.

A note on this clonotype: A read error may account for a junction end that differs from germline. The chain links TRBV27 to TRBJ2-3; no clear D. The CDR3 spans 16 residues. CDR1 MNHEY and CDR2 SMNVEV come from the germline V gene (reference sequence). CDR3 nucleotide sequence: TGTGCCAGCAGTTCAGGACCTGGAAGGCCAGCAGATGCGCAGTATTTT. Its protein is CASSSGPGRPADAQYF.

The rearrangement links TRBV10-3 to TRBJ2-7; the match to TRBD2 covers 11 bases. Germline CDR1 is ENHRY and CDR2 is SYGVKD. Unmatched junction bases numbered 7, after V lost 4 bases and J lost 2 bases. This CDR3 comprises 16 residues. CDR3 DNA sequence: TGTGCCATCAGTGGGTGGACTAGCGGGTCCACCTACGAGCAGTACTTC. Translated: CAISGWTSGSTYEQYF.